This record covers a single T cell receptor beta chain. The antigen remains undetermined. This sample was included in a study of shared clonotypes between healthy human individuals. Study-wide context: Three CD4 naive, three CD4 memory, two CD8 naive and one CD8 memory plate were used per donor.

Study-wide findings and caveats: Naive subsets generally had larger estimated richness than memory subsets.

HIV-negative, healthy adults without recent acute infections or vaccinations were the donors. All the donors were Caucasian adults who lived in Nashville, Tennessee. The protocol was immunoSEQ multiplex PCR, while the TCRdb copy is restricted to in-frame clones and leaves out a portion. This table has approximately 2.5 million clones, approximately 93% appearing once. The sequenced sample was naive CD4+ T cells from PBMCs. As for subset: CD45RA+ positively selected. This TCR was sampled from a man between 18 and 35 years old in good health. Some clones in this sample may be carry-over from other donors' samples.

The CDR3 spells CASSLDTVFAGYTF. CDR3 nucleotides: TGTGCCAGCAGCTTGGACACGGTATTCGCTGGCTACACCTTC. V and J are TRBV5-4 and TRBJ1-2; D remains unclear. CDR1 is SGHNT and CDR2 is YYREEE in the germline V gene (reference sequence). Between the trimmed V and J ends, which lost 0 bases and 7 bases, there was a span of 13 bases. The CDR3 consists of 14 residues. The complete variable domain, with remaining parts taken from reference TRBV5-4 and TRBJ1-2, reads ETGVTQSPTHLIKTRGQQVTLRCSSQSGHNTVSWYQQALGQGPQFIFQYYREEENGRGNFPPRFSGLQFPNYSSELNVNALELDDSALYLCASSLDTVFAGYTFGSGTRLTVV.